This is a list of T cell receptor beta chains from one sample in a study of blood T cell repertoires in COVID-19. The data were produced by immunoSEQ multiplex PCR, yet TCRdb's version contains in-frame clones alone and is incomplete. This sample has about 25,000 clones, with around 90% found just once. Sequencing input: peripheral blood. These receptor sequences come from a man aged 50 to 60 with active COVID-19. CDR3s include the opening cysteine and the closing phenylalanine or tryptophan. The D gene is left open where the match is weak. Expanded clones are given a class, and other clones once, few, many or no size at all.

clone size | D gene | J gene | CDR3 length | V gene | CDR3 DNA | CDR3 protein
. | TRBD1 | TRBJ1-5 | 18 | TRBV18 | TGTGCCAGCTCACCAGACAGGGGTGGAGGGCTTAGCAATCAGCCCCAGCATTTT | CASSPDRGGGLSNQPQHF
. | . | TRBJ2-1 | 16 | TRBV19 | TGTGCCAGTAGCAATCCCTCCGGCCTAGTGGGTCGCGGGCAGTTCTTC | CASSNPSGLVGRGQFF
. | . | TRBJ1-3 | 15 | TRBV27 | TGTGCCAGCAGTTTATTGGGGGCGGCTGGAAACACCATATATTTT | CASSLLGAAGNTIYF
. | TRBD1 | TRBJ2-5 | 13 | TRBV19 | TGTGCCAGTAGTATTCAGGGGGTGGAGACCCAGTACTTC | CASSIQGVETQYF
. | . | TRBJ2-1 | 13 | TRBV5-4 | TGTGCCAGCAGCACTTACGGAGGCAATGAGCAGTTCTTC | CASSTYGGNEQFF
. | TRBD1 | TRBJ1-5 | 17 | TRBV5-6 | TGTGCCAGCAGCGCAACTTCGGACAGGGGGCTGGGTCAGCCCCAGCATTTT | CASSATSDRGLGQPQHF
large | TRBD2 | TRBJ2-1 | 16 | TRBV7-9 | TGTGCCAGCAGCTCAGCCTCGACTAGCGGGAAAAGGGAGCAGTTCTTC | CASSSASTSGKREQFF
. | TRBD2 | TRBJ2-5 | 14 | TRBV6-5 | TGTGCCAGCAGCAGCGGGAGGGCCAGAGAGACCCAGTACTTC | CASSSGRARETQYF
. | TRBD1 | TRBJ1-4 | 15 | TRBV28 | TGTGCCAGCAGTCCGCAGACAGGGGGCGATGAAAAACTGTTTTTT | CASSPQTGGDEKLFF
. | . | TRBJ1-5 | 15 | TRBV2 | TGTGCCAGCCTCGCGGACAGATCTTACAATCAGCCCCAGCATTTT | CASLADRSYNQPQHF
. | TRBD2 | TRBJ2-3 | 16 | TRBV10-3 | TGTGCCATCAGTGAACGGACTAGCGGGAGGACAGATACGCAGTATTTT | CAISERTSGRTDTQYF
. | TRBD2 | TRBJ2-5 | 13 | TRBV12-3/TRBV12-4 | TGTGCCAGCAGCGGACTAGCGGTGGAGACCCAGTACTTC | CASSGLAVETQYF
. | . | TRBJ1-3 | 15 | TRBV5-1 | TGCGCCAGCAGCTGGGTCGGAGAACAACCGGACACCATATATTTT | CASSWVGEQPDTIYF
. | TRBD2 | TRBJ2-3 | 17 | TRBV19 | TGTGCCAGTAGTAGGCTAGCGGGGGGCGGGGGCACAGATACGCAGTATTTT | CASSRLAGGGGTDTQYF
. | . | TRBJ1-5 | 14 | TRBV6-5 | TGTGCCAGCAGTTATACAGGGCAGGGTCAGCCCCAGCATTTT | CASSYTGQGQPQHF
once | TRBD2 | TRBJ2-1 | 13 | TRBV29-1 | TGCAGCGTCCGAGGGAGGAGCGGGATTGAGCAGTTCTTC | CSVRGRSGIEQFF
. | . | TRBJ1-4 | 13 | TRBV13 | TGTGCCAGCAGCTCCCCCCGGGGTGAAAAACTGTTTTTT | CASSSPRGEKLFF
. | TRBD1 | TRBJ1-3 | 18 | TRBV7-2 | TGTGCCAGCAGCTCCCCCGACAGGGGGCGGGTTTCTGGAAACACCATATATTTT | CASSSPDRGRVSGNTIYF
once | . | TRBJ2-1 | 13 | TRBV9 | TGTGCCAGCAGCGTAGAATGGGGGGATGAGCAGTTCTTC | CASSVEWGDEQFF
. | TRBD1 | TRBJ2-3 | 15 | TRBV25-1 | TGTGCCAGCAGTGATCCGGGACAGGGGACAGATACGCAGTATTTT | CASSDPGQGTDTQYF
. | TRBD1 | TRBJ2-1 | 12 | TRBV29-1 | TGCAGCGCTATTAGACAGGGCCATGAGCAGTTCTTC | CSAIRQGHEQFF
few | . | TRBJ1-5 | 14 | TRBV5-5 | TGTGCCAGCAGCCCCCGGGGGGTTGATCAGCCCCAGCATTTT | CASSPRGVDQPQHF
. | . | TRBJ1-1 | 17 | TRBV27 | TGTGCCAGCAGTTTCTCCCCCATACGACATATGAACACTGAAGCTTTCTTT | CASSFSPIRHMNTEAFF
. | TRBD1 | TRBJ1-1 | 15 | TRBV18 | TGTGCCAGCTCACCCCGGGGACAGGCGTCCACTGAAGCTTTCTTT | CASSPRGQASTEAFF
. | . | TRBJ2-5 | 19 | TRBV4-1 | TGCGCCAGCAGCCAAGGTCCCCTTCGCACGCAGGGGAAGGTAGAGACCCAGTACTTC | CASSQGPLRTQGKVETQYF
. | . | TRBJ2-2 | 15 | TRBV5-6 | TGTGCCAGCAGCTTACTTCGGGAGAGGGCCGGGGAGCTGTTTTTT | CASSLLRERAGELFF
few | . | TRBJ1-1 | 15 | TRBV6-5 | TGTGCCAGCAGTCCCGTCGGGGGGGGGCATAATGAAGCTTTCTTT | CASSPVGGGHNEAFF
. | . | TRBJ1-5 | 15 | TRBV7-6 | TGTGCCAGCAGCCCCGGGGGTACTAGCAATCAGCCCCAGCATTTT | CASSPGGTSNQPQHF
. | . | TRBJ1-1 | 13 | TRBV7-8 | TGTGCCAGCAGCTTAAAAGGCGGCGGTGAAGCTTTCTTT | CASSLKGGGEAFF
once | . | TRBJ2-2 | 16 | TRBV13 | TGTGCCAGCAGCCCGGGGGTATTGGACGACACCGGGGAGCTGTTTTTT | CASSPGVLDDTGELFF
few | . | TRBJ2-3 | 14 | TRBV13 | TGTGCCAGCAGCTTAGAGGGCGGGGCAGATACGCAGTATTTT | CASSLEGGADTQYF
. | . | TRBJ2-5 | 17 | TRBV9 | TGTGCCAGCAGCGTATCAGGGCGACGAAGGGCGCCAGAGACCCAGTACTTC | CASSVSGRRRAPETQYF
. | . | TRBJ1-3 | 12 | TRBV30 | TGTGCCTGGAGTGTGAGTGGAAACACCATATATTTT | CAWSVSGNTIYF
. | . | TRBJ1-2 | 13 | TRBV5-6 | TGTGCCAGCAGAGTGGTAGCTAACTATGGCTACACCTTC | CASRVVANYGYTF
. | . | TRBJ1-1 | 15 | TRBV4-1 | TGCGCCAGCAGCCTTGAAGGTAGGGTGGGGCCTGAAGCTTTCTTT | CASSLEGRVGPEAFF
once | . | TRBJ2-1 | 12 | TRBV6-6 | TGTGCCAGCAGTGTAGGGGGGGGTGAGCAGTTCTTC | CASSVGGGEQFF
. | . | TRBJ2-2 | 15 | TRBV24-1 | TGTGCCACCAGTGAGGGGGACACCCGAAGCGGGGAGCTGTTTTTT | CATSEGDTRSGELFF
once | . | TRBJ1-3 | 15 | TRBV1 | TGCACCAGCAGCCACCTTCCGACAGGTGGAAACACCATATATTTT | CTSSHLPTGGNTIYF
once | . | TRBJ2-1 | 18 | TRBV24-1 | TGTGCCACCAGTGATGGTGGAAAACCTCGGAGCTCCTACAATGAGCAGTTCTTC | CATSDGGKPRSSYNEQFF
. | . | TRBJ2-2 | 15 | TRBV24-1 | TGTGCCACCAGTGATTTGATCCCAGGGACCGGGGAGCTGTTTTTT | CATSDLIPGTGELFF
. | . | TRBJ2-3 | 15 | TRBV2 | TGTGCCAGCAAGCGGCTGACGGGAGCCACAGATACGCAGTATTTT | CASKRLTGATDTQYF
. | TRBD1 | TRBJ1-2 | 15 | TRBV4-1 | TGCGCCAGCAGCCAAGATTGGGGGACAGGCTATGGCTACACCTTC | CASSQDWGTGYGYTF
. | TRBD1 | TRBJ2-3 | 15 | TRBV9 | TGTGCCAGCAGCGCCCCACAGGGGTTCATGGATACGCAGTATTTT | CASSAPQGFMDTQYF
. | . | TRBJ2-1 | 12 | TRBV12-5 | TGTGCTAGTGGTTTGGTACAGTATGAGCAGTTCTTC | CASGLVQYEQFF
. | . | TRBJ1-2 | 13 | TRBV5-6 | TGTGCCAGCAGCAAGGACATCCTATATGGCTACACCTTC | CASSKDILYGYTF
. | TRBD1 | TRBJ1-2 | 13 | TRBV3-1/TRBV3-2 | TGTGCCAGCAGCCTCGGACAGGAATATGGCTACACCTTC | CASSLGQEYGYTF
. | TRBD2 | TRBJ2-7 | 16 | TRBV7-9 | TGTGCCAGCAGCTCTGTCGTGGGCGGGAGCTCCTACGAGCAGTACTTC | CASSSVVGGSSYEQYF
. | TRBD1 | TRBJ1-2 | 14 | TRBV5-1 | TGCGCCAGCAGGCCGACAGGGGTCGCCTATGGCTACACCTTC | CASRPTGVAYGYTF
. | . | TRBJ1-5 | 13 | TRBV12-3/TRBV12-4 | TGTGCCAGCAGTTCCTTTGGGAGTCAGCCCCAGCATTTT | CASSSFGSQPQHF
. | TRBD2 | TRBJ2-5 | 16 | TRBV7-9 | TGTGCCAGCAGCTTCGGGACTAGCGGGGGAAAAGAGACCCAGTACTTC | CASSFGTSGGKETQYF
few | . | TRBJ2-3 | 15 | TRBV9 | TGTGCCAGCAGCGTAGCTACGGCAGGCAGAGATACGCAGTATTTT | CASSVATAGRDTQYF
. | . | TRBJ2-2 | 14 | TRBV9 | TGTGCCAGCAGTACTGCGACTAGGTCCGGGGAGCTGTTTTTT | CASSTATRSGELFF
. | . | TRBJ2-2 | 11 | TRBV10-3 | TGTGCCATCAGTAGCTCCGGGGAGCTGTTTTTT | CAISSSGELFF
. | TRBD1 | TRBJ1-3 | 15 | TRBV5-6 | TGTGCCAGCAGCCCCGGGACAGAATCTGGAAACACCATATATTTT | CASSPGTESGNTIYF
. | TRBD1 | TRBJ2-5 | 16 | TRBV11-3 | TGTGCCAGCAGCTTAGGAGTAGGGGGCGTCGGAGAGACCCAGTACTTC | CASSLGVGGVGETQYF
. | . | TRBJ1-1 | 15 | TRBV5-4 | TGTGCCAGCAGCTCGGCCTATATTACAGGGACTGAAGCTTTCTTT | CASSSAYITGTEAFF
. | . | TRBJ2-7 | 14 | TRBV16 | TGTGCCAGCAGCCAATTGGCCAATTCCTACGAGCAGTACTTC | CASSQLANSYEQYF
. | . | TRBJ1-1 | 12 | TRBV12-3/TRBV12-4 | TGTGCCAGCAGTTTCCGGTACACTGAAGCTTTCTTT | CASSFRYTEAFF
. | TRBD2 | TRBJ2-5 | 15 | TRBV6-5 | TGTGCCGCCACGGGACTAGCGGGGGGTCAAGAGACCCAGTACTTC | CAATGLAGGQETQYF
. | TRBD2 | TRBJ2-3 | 16 | TRBV4-1 | TGCGCCAGCAGCCAAGACCCCGGACTAGATCCGCATACGCAGTATTTT | CASSQDPGLDPHTQYF